This T cell receptor (beta chain) was found in a study of preoperative IRX-2 immunotherapy in early breast cancer. Trimming at V came to 7 bases and at J to 2 bases, leaving 6 bases not matched to a gene. The CDR3 has 13 residues. The germline V gene encodes CDR1 SQVTM and CDR2 ANQGSEA. Treatment specified: preoperative locoregional IRX-2 cytokine immunotherapy. The repertoire was sequenced with immunoSEQ multiplex PCR; TCRdb's copy has only in-frame clones and lacks some. This table has over 20,000 clones, 75% to 90% appearing once. The chain has TRBV29-1 and TRBJ2-3; 7 bases are shared with TRBD1. The clonotype was recovered from a human donor with breast cancer. The sequencing used lymph node tissue, collected after IRX-2 immunotherapy. The CDR3 is CSAEGQNTDTQYF. Here the CDR3 DNA reads TGCAGCGCCGAGGGACAGAACACAGATACGCAGTATTTT.